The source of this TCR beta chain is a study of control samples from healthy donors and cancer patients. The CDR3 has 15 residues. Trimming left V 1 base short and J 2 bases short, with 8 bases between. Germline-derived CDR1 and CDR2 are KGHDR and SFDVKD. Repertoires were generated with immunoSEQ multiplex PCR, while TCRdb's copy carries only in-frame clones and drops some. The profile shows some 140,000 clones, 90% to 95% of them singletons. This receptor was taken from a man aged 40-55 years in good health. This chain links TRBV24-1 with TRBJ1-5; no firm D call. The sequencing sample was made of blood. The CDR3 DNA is TGTGCCACCAGTGATTTAAGGGCTGGCAATCAGCCCCAGCATTTT. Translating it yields CATSDLRAGNQPQHF.